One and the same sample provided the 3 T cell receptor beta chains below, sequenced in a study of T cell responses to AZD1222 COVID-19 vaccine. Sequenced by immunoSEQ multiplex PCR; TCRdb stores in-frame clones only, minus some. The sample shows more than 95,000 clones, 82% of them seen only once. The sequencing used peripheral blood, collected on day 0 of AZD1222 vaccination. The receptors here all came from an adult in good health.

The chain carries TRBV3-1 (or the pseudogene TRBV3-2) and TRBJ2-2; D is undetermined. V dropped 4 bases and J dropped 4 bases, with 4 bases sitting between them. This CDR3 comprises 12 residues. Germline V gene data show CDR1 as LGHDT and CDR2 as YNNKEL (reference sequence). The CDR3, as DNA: TGTGCCAGCAGCCTCCTCACCGGGGAGCTGTTTTTT. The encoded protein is CASSLLTGELFF.

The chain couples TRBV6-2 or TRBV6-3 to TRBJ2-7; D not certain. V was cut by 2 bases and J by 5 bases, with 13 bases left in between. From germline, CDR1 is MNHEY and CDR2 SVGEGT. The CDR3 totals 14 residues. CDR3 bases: TGTGCCAGCAGTTACACGACCGAGACTGACGAGCAGTACTTC. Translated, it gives CASSYTTETDEQYF.

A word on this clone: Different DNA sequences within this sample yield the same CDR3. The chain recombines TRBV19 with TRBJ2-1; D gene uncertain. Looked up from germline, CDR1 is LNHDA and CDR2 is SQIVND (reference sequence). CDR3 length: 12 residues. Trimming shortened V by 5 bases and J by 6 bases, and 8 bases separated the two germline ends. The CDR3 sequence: CASSGGSNEQFF. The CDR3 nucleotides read TGTGCCAGTAGTGGCGGCAGCAATGAGCAGTTCTTC.